This TCR beta chain was recovered during a study of naive and memory T cell subsets. General observations from the study: Especially in CD8 cells, naive repertoires contained a few larger clonotypes, possibly CD45RA-re-expressing memory cells.

This clonotype was counted between two and nine times. Its antigen is currently unknown. An equimolar mix of two oligonucleotides served as the beta constant-region primer for TRBC1 and TRBC2. Four rounds of PCR amplified the ligated cDNA using nested alpha and beta constant-region primers plus SP2. MiXCR, applied by TCRdb to the UMI-ligation and nested PCR reads, yields one record per CDR3 protein. The sample has fewer than 150,000 distinct CDR3 sequences, 15% to 25% seen once; the top ten hold roughly 0.63%. CDR3 length: 17 residues. The V gene's germline CDR1 is MNHEY and CDR2 SVGEGT. Between the trimmed V and J ends, which lost 2 bases and 4 bases, there was a span of 20 bases.

This TCR was recovered from a human donor in good health. This chain links TRBV6-2 or TRBV6-3 with TRBJ1-1; no definite D call. The material sequenced was naive CD8+ T cells from blood. The chain's CDR3 is CASSYLAGSLKGTEAFF. In DNA form, the CDR3 reads TGTGCCAGCAGTTACCTGGCAGGATCACTAAAGGGCACTGAAGCTTTCTTT.